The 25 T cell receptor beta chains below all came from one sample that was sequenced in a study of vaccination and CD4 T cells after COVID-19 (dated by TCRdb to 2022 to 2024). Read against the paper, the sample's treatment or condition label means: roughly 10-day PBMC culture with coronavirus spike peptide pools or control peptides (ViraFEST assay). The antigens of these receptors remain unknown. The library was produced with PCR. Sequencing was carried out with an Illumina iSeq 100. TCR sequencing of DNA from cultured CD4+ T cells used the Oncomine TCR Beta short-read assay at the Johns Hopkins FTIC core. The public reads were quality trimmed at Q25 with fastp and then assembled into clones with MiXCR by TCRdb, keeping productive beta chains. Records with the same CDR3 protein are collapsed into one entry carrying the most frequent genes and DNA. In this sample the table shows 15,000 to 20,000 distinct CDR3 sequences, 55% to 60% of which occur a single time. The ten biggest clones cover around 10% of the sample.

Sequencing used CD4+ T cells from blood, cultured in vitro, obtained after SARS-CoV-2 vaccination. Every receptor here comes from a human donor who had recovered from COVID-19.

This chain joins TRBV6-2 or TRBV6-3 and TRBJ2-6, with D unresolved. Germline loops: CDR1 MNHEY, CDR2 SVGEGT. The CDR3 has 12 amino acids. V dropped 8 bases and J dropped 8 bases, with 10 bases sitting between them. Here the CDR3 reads CASGKRPNVLTF. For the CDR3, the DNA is TGTGCCAGCGGGAAAAGGCCCAACGTCCTGACTTTC.

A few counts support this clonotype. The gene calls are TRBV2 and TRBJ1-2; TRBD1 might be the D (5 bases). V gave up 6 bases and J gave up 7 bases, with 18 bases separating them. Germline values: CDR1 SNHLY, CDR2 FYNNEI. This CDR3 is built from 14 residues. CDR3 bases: TGTGCCAGCAGGGCATTCGGGGACGTCCGTGGCTACACCTTC. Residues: CASRAFGDVRGYTF.

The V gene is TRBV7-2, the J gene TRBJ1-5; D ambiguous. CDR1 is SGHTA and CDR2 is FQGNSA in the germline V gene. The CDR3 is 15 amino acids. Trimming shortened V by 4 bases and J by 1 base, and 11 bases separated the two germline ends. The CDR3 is CASSYSADSNQPQHF. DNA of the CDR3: TGTGCCAGCAGCTACTCCGCCGACAGCAATCAGCCCCAGCATTTT.

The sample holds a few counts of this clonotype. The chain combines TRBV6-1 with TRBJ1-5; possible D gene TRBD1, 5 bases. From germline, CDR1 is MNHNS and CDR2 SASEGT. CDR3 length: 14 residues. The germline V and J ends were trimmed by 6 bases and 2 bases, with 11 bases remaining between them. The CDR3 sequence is CASRGVGGNQPQHF. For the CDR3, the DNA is TGTGCCAGCAGAGGGGTGGGTGGCAATCAGCCCCAGCATTTT.

CDR3 sequence (DNA): TGCGCCAGCAGCCCCCCCTCCGTAGATGCGGGAGAAAATCAGCCCCAGCATTTT. It encodes CASSPPSVDAGENQPQHF. V and J are TRBV23-1 and TRBJ1-5; D is unresolved. TRBV23-1 is assigned to the ORF class and has an uncertain function. CDR3 length equals 18 residues. Trimming pared 6 bases from V and 4 bases from J, leaving 25 bases between.

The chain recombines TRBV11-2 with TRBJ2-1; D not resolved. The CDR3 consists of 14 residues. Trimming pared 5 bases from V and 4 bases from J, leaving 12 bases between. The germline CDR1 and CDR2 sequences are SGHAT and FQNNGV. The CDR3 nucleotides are TGTGCCAGCAGCCGTCTTCTAGGGTACAATGAGCAGTTCTTC. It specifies CASSRLLGYNEQFF.

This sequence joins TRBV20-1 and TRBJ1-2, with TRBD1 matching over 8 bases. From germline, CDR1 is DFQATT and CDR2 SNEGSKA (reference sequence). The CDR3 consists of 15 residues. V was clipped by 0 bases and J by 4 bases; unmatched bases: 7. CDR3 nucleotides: TGCAGTGCTAGAGATACCCAGGGGGCTTCCTATGGCTACACCTTC. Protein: CSARDTQGASYGYTF.

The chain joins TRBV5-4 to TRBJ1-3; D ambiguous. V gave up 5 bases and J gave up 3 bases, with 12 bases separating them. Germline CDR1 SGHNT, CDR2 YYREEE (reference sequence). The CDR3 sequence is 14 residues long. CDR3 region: CASSATRGGNTIYF. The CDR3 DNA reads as TGTGCCAGCAGTGCGACGCGGGGTGGAAACACCATATATTTT.

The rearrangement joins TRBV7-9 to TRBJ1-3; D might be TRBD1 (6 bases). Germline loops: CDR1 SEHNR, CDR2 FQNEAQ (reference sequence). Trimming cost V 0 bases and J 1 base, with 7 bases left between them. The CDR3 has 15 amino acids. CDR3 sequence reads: CASSLAGTSGNTIYF. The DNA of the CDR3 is TGTGCCAGCAGCTTAGCAGGGACATCTGGAAACACCATATATTTT.

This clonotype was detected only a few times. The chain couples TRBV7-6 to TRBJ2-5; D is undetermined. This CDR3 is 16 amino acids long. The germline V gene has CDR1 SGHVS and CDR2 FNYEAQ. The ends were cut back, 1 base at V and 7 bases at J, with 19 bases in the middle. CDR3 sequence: CASSLEAMKTRGTQYF. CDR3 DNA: TGTGCCAGCAGCTTAGAGGCGATGAAAACCCGTGGGACCCAGTACTTC. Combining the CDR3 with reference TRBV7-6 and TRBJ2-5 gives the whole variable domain GAGVSQSPRYKVTKRGQDVALRCDPISGHVSLYWYRQALGQGPEFLTYFNYEAQQDKSGLPNDRFSAERPEGSISTLTIQRTEQRDSAMYRCASSLEAMKTRGTQYFGPGTRLLVL.

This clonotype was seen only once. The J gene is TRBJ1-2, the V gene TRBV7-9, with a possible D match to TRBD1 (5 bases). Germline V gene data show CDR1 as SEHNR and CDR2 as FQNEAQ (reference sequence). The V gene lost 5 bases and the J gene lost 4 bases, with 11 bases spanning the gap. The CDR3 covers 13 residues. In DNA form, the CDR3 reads TGTGCCAGCAGCATATGGGGCAGCTATGGCTACACCTTC. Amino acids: CASSIWGSYGYTF. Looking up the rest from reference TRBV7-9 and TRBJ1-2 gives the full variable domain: DTGVSQNPRHKITKRGQNVTFRCDPISEHNRLYWYRQTLGQGPEFLTYFQNEAQLEKSRLLSDRFSAERPKGSFSTLEIQRTEQGDSAMYLCASSIWGSYGYTFGSGTRLTVV.

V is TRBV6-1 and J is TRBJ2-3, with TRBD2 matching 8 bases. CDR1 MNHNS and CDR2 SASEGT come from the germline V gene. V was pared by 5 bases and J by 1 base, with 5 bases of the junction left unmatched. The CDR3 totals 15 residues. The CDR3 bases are TGTGCCAGCAGTCTCAGCGGGAGAGGCACAGATACGCAGTATTTT. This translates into CASSLSGRGTDTQYF.

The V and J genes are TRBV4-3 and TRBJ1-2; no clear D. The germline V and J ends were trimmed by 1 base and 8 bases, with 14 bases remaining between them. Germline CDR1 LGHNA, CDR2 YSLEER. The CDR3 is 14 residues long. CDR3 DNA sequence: TGCGCCAGCAGCCAAGGCAACGGGGTTGGCGGCTACACCTTC. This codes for CASSQGNGVGGYTF.

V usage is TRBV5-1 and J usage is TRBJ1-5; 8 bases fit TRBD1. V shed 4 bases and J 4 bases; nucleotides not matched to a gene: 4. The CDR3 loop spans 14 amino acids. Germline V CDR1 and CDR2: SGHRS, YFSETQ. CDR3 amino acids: CASSKGTGNQPQHF. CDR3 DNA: TGCGCCAGCAGCAAAGGGACAGGAAATCAGCCCCAGCATTTT.

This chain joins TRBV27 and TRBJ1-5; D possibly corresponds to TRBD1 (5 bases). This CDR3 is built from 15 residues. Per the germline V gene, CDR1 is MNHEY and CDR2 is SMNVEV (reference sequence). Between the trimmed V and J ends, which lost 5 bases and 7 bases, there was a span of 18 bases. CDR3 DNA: TGTGCCAGCAGTCGGGGTCCGGGGGGAGGACAGCCCCAGCATTTT. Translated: CASSRGPGGGQPQHF.

For the CDR3, the DNA is TGCAGTGCTAGGACCGGAGTTTTCGGACAGAGCTATGGCTACACCTTC. This codes for CSARTGVFGQSYGYTF. The J gene is TRBJ1-2, the V gene TRBV20-1, with a possible D match to TRBD1 (6 bases). Per germline, CDR1 DFQATT and CDR2 SNEGSKA (reference sequence). Trimming stripped 3 bases from V and 4 bases from J, with 21 bases between. The CDR3 is 16 residues long.

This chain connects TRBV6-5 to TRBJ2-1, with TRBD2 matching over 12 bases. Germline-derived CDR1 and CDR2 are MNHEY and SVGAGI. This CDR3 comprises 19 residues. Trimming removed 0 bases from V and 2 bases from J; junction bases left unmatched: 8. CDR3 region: CASSYSLRLAGGTYNEQFF. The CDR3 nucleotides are TGTGCCAGCAGTTACTCGCTTCGGCTAGCGGGAGGGACCTACAATGAGCAGTTCTTC.

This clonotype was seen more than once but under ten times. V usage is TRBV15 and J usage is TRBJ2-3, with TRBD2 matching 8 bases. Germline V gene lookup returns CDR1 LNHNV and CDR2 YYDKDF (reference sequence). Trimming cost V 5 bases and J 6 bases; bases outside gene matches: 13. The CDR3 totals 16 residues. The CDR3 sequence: CATSGVGSGNEDTQYF. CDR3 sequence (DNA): TGTGCCACCAGCGGAGTGGGTAGCGGGAATGAGGATACGCAGTATTTT.

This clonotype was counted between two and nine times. The CDR3 DNA is TGTGCCAGCACCCCGAGAGCAGGGGGCTCCTACGAGCAGTACTTC. It yields the protein CASTPRAGGSYEQYF. The chain has TRBV6-2 or TRBV6-3 and TRBJ2-7, with 7 bases matching TRBD1. The J segment lost 0 bases and the V segment lost 7 bases, leaving 9 bases of the junction unmatched. The CDR3 is 15 amino acids. The germline CDR1 and CDR2 sequences are MNHEY and SVGEGT.

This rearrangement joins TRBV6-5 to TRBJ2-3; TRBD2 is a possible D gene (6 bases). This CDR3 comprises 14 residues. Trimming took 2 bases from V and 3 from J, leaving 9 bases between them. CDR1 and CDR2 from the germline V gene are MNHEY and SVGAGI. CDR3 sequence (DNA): TGTGCCAGCAGTTACGCGGGGTTTACAGATACGCAGTATTTT. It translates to CASSYAGFTDTQYF.

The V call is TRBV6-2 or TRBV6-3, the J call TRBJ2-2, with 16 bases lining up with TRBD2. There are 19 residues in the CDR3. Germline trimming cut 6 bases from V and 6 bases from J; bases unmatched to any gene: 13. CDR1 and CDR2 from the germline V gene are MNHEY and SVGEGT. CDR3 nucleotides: TGTGCCAGCAGGGTACGGGGACTAGCGGGAGGGCCGAGCGCCGGGGAGCTGTTTTTT. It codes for CASRVRGLAGGPSAGELFF.

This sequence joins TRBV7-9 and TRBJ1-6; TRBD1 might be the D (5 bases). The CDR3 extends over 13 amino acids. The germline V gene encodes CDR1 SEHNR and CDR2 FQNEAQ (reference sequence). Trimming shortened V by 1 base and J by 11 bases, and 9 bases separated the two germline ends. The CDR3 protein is CASSLEGKAPLHF. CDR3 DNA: TGTGCCAGCAGCTTAGAGGGGAAGGCACCCCTCCACTTT.

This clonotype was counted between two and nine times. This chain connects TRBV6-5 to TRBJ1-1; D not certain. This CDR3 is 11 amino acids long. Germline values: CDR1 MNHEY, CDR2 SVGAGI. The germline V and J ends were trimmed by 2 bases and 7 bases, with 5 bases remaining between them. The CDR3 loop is CASSYGHEAFF. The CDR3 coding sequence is TGTGCCAGCAGTTACGGCCATGAAGCTTTCTTT.

The CDR3 reads CASSPTGGLDYGYTF. CDR3 bases: TGTGCCAGCAGTCCGACAGGGGGGCTAGACTATGGCTACACCTTC. The chain links TRBV12-3 or TRBV12-4 to TRBJ1-2; TRBD1 matches at 9 bases. The CDR3 has 15 residues. J gave up 3 bases and V 5 bases, and 7 bases lay outside the gene matches.

Written as DNA, the CDR3 is TGTGCCAGCAGCTTGCCGGGGAGGGGGACAGATACGCAGTATTTT. It encodes CASSLPGRGTDTQYF. V gene TRBV5-5 combines with J gene TRBJ2-3, with D maybe TRBD2 (7 bases). Trimming shortened V by 1 base and J by 3 bases, and 12 bases separated the two germline ends. CDR3 length: 15 amino acids. From germline, CDR1 is SGHKS and CDR2 YYEKEE (reference sequence).